Following are 22 T cell receptor beta chains from one sample sequenced in a study of shared clonotypes between healthy human individuals. The assay was immunoSEQ multiplex PCR, and TCRdb's table has in-frame clones only and misses some. The data show roughly 770,000 clones, 96% seen once. Terminally differentiated effector memory CD45RA+ cells were left out of the naive CD8 fraction, which was CD45RO-negative and positively selected for CCR7. The sample consisted of naive CD8+ T cells sorted from blood. The receptors here all came from a young man in good health.

The chain recombines TRBV27 with TRBJ2-1, with a weak D call TRBD2 (5 bases). Trimming removed 6 bases from V and 6 bases from J, with 15 bases in between. Germline CDR1 and CDR2: MNHEY and SMNVEV (reference sequence). CDR3 size: 14 residues. Here the CDR3 reads CASRTTLGPNEQFF. DNA of the CDR3: TGTGCCAGCAGGACTACCTTAGGCCCCAATGAGCAGTTCTTC.

The V call is TRBV5-5, the J call TRBJ1-2; D ambiguous. CDR3 length equals 13 residues. The V end lost 6 bases, the J end lost 6 bases, and 15 bases lay between the germline ends. Germline loops: CDR1 SGHKS, CDR2 YYEKEE (reference sequence). The CDR3 coding sequence is TGTGCCAGCACCTCGGGGTCAACCAATGGCTACACCTTC. It yields the protein CASTSGSTNGYTF.

The chain is built from TRBV5-1 and TRBJ1-1, with TRBD1 identical over 7 bases. From germline, CDR1 is SGHRS and CDR2 YFSETQ. J lost 1 base, V lost 0 bases, and 3 bases had no gene match. This CDR3 has 15 residues. The CDR3 DNA reads as TGCGCCAGCAGCTTGGGTAGACAGGGGAACACTGAAGCTTTCTTT. This translates into CASSLGRQGNTEAFF.

This chain links TRBV7-8 with TRBJ1-4; unclear D gene. The V and J ends lost 4 bases and 6 bases respectively, with 12 bases between them. This CDR3 is built from 14 residues. Germline assignment: CDR1 SGHVS and CDR2 FQNEAQ. DNA of the CDR3: TGTGCCAGCAGCTCGCTCCGGGCCCATGAAAAACTGTTTTTT. As protein: CASSSLRAHEKLFF.

The genes are TRBV7-8 and TRBJ2-1; D is possibly TRBD1 (6 bases). The CDR3 covers 16 residues. Germline CDR1 SGHVS, CDR2 FQNEAQ. V was trimmed by 7 bases and J by 3 bases, leaving 19 bases between them. The CDR3 reads CASNQPQGQHYNEQFF. The CDR3, as DNA: TGTGCCAGCAACCAGCCACAGGGACAACACTACAATGAGCAGTTCTTC. The variable domain in full, with the rest retrieved from reference TRBV7-8 and TRBJ2-1, is GAGVSQSPRYKVAKRGQDVALRCDPISGHVSLFWYQQALGQGPEFLTYFQNEAQLDKSGLPSDRFFAERPEGSVSTLKIQRTQQEDSAVYLCASNQPQGQHYNEQFFGPGTRLTVL.

The chain combines TRBV4-3 with TRBJ2-5; 7 nucleotides align to TRBD1. J was trimmed by 2 bases and V by 2 bases; bases with no gene match: 5. This CDR3 is built from 15 residues. Germline loops: CDR1 LGHNA, CDR2 YSLEER. The CDR3 is CASSQMGQIQETQYF. CDR3 nucleotides: TGCGCCAGCAGCCAAATGGGACAGATACAAGAGACCCAGTACTTC.

The chain couples TRBV7-9 to TRBJ2-3; TRBD1 might be the D (6 bases). Germline CDR1 is SEHNR and CDR2 is FQNEAQ (reference sequence). CDR3 length equals 16 residues. The V and J ends lost 5 bases and 0 bases respectively, with 15 bases between them. CDR3 in amino acids: CASSPPQGISTDTQYF. The CDR3 region has the DNA TGTGCCAGCAGCCCGCCCCAGGGGATTAGCACAGATACGCAGTATTTT.

V is TRBV7-9 and J is TRBJ2-5; TRBD1 matches 7 bases. CDR1 and CDR2 from the germline V gene are SEHNR and FQNEAQ (reference sequence). The V segment lost 4 bases and the J segment 0 bases; nucleotides outside the gene matches: 2. This CDR3 has 14 residues. In DNA, the CDR3 is TGTGCCAGCAGCTGGACAGGTTACCAAGAGACCCAGTACTTC. Translated: CASSWTGYQETQYF.

The rearrangement links TRBV27 to TRBJ2-1; 10 bases fit TRBD1. Per germline, CDR1 MNHEY and CDR2 SMNVEV (reference sequence). V was pared by 6 bases and J by 5 bases, with 4 bases of the junction left unmatched. This CDR3 region has 14 residues. CDR3 amino acids: CASRPGQGNNEQFF. CDR3 DNA: TGTGCCAGCAGGCCGGGACAGGGGAACAATGAGCAGTTCTTC.

The V call is TRBV7-9, the J call TRBJ2-7, with D possibly matching TRBD1 (5 bases). V dropped 5 bases and J dropped 2 bases, with 16 bases sitting between them. The CDR3 is 15 residues long. CDR1 and CDR2 (germline): SEHNR, FQNEAQ (reference sequence). The chain's CDR3 is CASSPRAAGPYEQYF. The DNA of the CDR3 is TGTGCCAGCAGCCCCAGGGCGGCCGGACCCTACGAGCAGTACTTC.

The CDR3 DNA is TGCGCCAGCAGCCATTACATGGGGGCTGGGGGCGAGCAGTACTTC. Residues: CASSHYMGAGGEQYF. The chain links TRBV5-1 to TRBJ2-7, with TRBD1 as a possible D gene (6 bases). The CDR3 contains 15 residues. Looked up from germline, CDR1 is SGHRS and CDR2 is YFSETQ. V lost 4 bases and J lost 6, with 20 bases in between.

The J gene is TRBJ2-3, the V gene TRBV10-3; D not resolved. V lost 2 bases to trimming and J lost 5 bases, with 8 bases between them. Germline-derived CDR1 and CDR2 are ENHRY and SYGVKD. This CDR3 is 13 amino acids long. The CDR3 here is CAISEASVDTQYF. As DNA, the CDR3 is TGTGCCATCAGTGAGGCGAGCGTAGATACGCAGTATTTT.

V usage is TRBV7-9 and J usage is TRBJ2-7; 7 bases are shared with TRBD1. Germline CDR1 SEHNR, CDR2 FQNEAQ (reference sequence). This CDR3 is built from 18 residues. The junction had 19 bases not matched to a gene; V was cut back by 6 bases and J by 2 bases. The CDR3 sequence: CASSSSGTDLLTPYEQYF. In DNA form, the CDR3 reads TGTGCCAGCAGTTCCTCCGGGACAGACCTTTTGACCCCCTACGAGCAGTACTTC.

J is TRBJ2-2 and V is TRBV19; TRBD2 agrees at 7 bases. The CDR3 totals 15 residues. Trimming removed 6 bases from V and 1 base from J; junction bases left unmatched: 5. Looked up from germline, CDR1 is LNHDA and CDR2 is SQIVND (reference sequence). CDR3 nucleotide sequence: TGTGCCAGTAGCGATAAGCGGGAGAACACCGGGGAGCTGTTTTTT. Translated: CASSDKRENTGELFF.

The chain has TRBV7-9 and TRBJ2-6; 7 bases are a match to TRBD1. The CDR3 loop spans 19 amino acids. CDR1 is SEHNR and CDR2 is FQNEAQ in the germline V gene (reference sequence). V lost 4 bases to trimming and J lost 0 bases; unmatched junction nucleotides: 12. CDR3 DNA: TGTGCCAGCAGCTCACCGACAGGGAAAGATAGCTCTGGGGCCAACGTCCTGACTTTC. Translating it yields CASSSPTGKDSSGANVLTF.

The CDR3 here is CASRGLVIGANVLTF. The CDR3 DNA reads TGTGCCAGCAGGGGTTTGGTAATCGGGGCCAACGTCCTGACTTTC. The chain joins TRBV5-4 to TRBJ2-6; no reliable D call. CDR3 length: 15 residues. Germline assignment: CDR1 SGHNT and CDR2 YYREEE (reference sequence). Between the trimmed V and J ends, which lost 5 bases and 4 bases, there was a span of 13 bases. The full variable domain, completed using reference TRBV5-4 and TRBJ2-6, is ETGVTQSPTHLIKTRGQQVTLRCSSQSGHNTVSWYQQALGQGPQFIFQYYREEENGRGNFPPRFSGLQFPNYSSELNVNALELDDSALYLCASRGLVIGANVLTFGAGSRLTVL.

J is TRBJ2-7 and V is TRBV7-9; TRBD2 agrees at 7 bases. Germline lookup yields CDR1 SEHNR and CDR2 FQNEAQ (reference sequence). There are 16 residues in the CDR3. V shed 1 base, J shed 2 bases, and the junction held 8 bases outside the gene matches. This chain's CDR3 is CASSLELAELTYEQYF. The CDR3 DNA sequence: TGTGCCAGCAGCTTAGAGCTAGCGGAACTGACCTACGAGCAGTACTTC.

The chain recombines TRBV10-3 with TRBJ1-5; D is perhaps TRBD1 (5 bases). Germline V gives CDR1 ENHRY, CDR2 SYGVKD. This CDR3 is 16 amino acids long. Trimming took off 1 base at V and 1 base at J, with 11 bases between the two ends. The CDR3 region is CAISEYRGGSNQPQHF. CDR3 bases: TGTGCCATCAGTGAGTATAGGGGCGGGAGCAATCAGCCCCAGCATTTT.

The chain has TRBV27 and TRBJ2-5; tentative D call: TRBD1 (6 bases). CDR1 is MNHEY and CDR2 is SMNVEV in the germline V gene (reference sequence). The CDR3 is 14 amino acids. Trimming cost V 2 bases and J 2 bases, with 9 bases left between them. DNA for the CDR3: TGTGCCAGCAGTTTAGTACAGGGACAAGAGACCCAGTACTTC. Its protein product is CASSLVQGQETQYF.

The chain has TRBV28 and TRBJ2-7, with TRBD1 identical over 10 bases. Germline CDR1 MDHEN, CDR2 SYDVKM. The CDR3 is 15 residues long. The J segment lost 5 bases and the V segment lost 7 bases, leaving 11 bases of the junction unmatched. The chain's CDR3 is CASTNPGQGLHEQYF. The CDR3 coding sequence is TGTGCCAGCACAAACCCGGGACAGGGGTTGCACGAGCAGTACTTC.

This chain joins TRBV27 and TRBJ2-7, with a tentative D call TRBD2 (6 bases). V was pared by 6 bases and J by 3 bases, with 18 bases between. This CDR3 comprises 15 residues. Looked up from germline, CDR1 is MNHEY and CDR2 is SMNVEV (reference sequence). The CDR3 nucleotides read TGTGCCAGCAGGGCCTGGACGGGGGATAACTACGAGCAGTACTTC. The encoded protein is CASRAWTGDNYEQYF.

This rearrangement joins TRBV5-4 to TRBJ2-1; a weak D match, TRBD1 (5 bases). The CDR3 has 14 amino acids. Germline assignment: CDR1 SGHNT and CDR2 YYREEE (reference sequence). Trimming removed 0 bases from V and 10 bases from J, with 14 bases in between. For the CDR3, the DNA is TGTGCCAGCAGCTTGGGATTACAGGTGCACGAGCAGTTCTTC. It translates to CASSLGLQVHEQFF. Drawing the rest from reference TRBV5-4 and TRBJ2-1, the complete variable domain is ETGVTQSPTHLIKTRGQQVTLRCSSQSGHNTVSWYQQALGQGPQFIFQYYREEENGRGNFPPRFSGLQFPNYSSELNVNALELDDSALYLCASSLGLQVHEQFFGPGTRLTVL.